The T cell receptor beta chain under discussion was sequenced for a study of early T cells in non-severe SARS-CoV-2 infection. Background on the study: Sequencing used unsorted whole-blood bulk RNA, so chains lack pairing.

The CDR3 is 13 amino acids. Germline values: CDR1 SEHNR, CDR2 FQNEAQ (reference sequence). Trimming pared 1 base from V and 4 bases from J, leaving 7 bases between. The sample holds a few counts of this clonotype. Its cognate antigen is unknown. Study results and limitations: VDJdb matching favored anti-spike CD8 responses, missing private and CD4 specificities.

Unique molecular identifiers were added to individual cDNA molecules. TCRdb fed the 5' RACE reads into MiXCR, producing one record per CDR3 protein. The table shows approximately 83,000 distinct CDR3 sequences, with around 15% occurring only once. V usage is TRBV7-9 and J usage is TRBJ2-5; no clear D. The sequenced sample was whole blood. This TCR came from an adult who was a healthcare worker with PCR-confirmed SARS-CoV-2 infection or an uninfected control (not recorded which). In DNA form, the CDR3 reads TGTGCCAGCAGCTTAGAAATTCCAGAGACCCAGTACTTC. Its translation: CASSLEIPETQYF.